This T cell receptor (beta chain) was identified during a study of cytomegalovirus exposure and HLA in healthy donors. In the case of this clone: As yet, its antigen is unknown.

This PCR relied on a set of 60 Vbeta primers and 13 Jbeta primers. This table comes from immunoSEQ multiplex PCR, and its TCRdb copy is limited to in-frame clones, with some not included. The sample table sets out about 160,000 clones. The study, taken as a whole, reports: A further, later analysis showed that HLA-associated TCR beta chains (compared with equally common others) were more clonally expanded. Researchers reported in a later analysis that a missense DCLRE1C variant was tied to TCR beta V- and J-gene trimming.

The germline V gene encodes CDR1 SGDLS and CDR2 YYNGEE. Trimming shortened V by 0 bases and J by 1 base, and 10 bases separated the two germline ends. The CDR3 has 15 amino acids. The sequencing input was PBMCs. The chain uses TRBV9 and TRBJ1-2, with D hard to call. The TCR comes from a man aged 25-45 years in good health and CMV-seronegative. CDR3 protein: CASSVDLSINYGYTF. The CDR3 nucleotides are TGTGCCAGCAGCGTAGATCTATCTATTAACTATGGCTACACCTTC.